Listed below are T cell receptor beta chains from one sample, sequenced in a study of blood T cell repertoires in COVID-19. TCRdb keeps only in-frame clones here, not all; method: immunoSEQ multiplex PCR. The repertoire includes roughly 330,000 clones, about 85% of them detected once, and approximately 6% sits in the top ten. The sample comprised PBMCs or T cells enriched from blood (not recorded which). The receptors come from a woman between 25 and 40 years old who had recovered from COVID-19. Each CDR3 is given with its conserved first and last residue. Fields, in order: CDR3 length, clone size, J gene, V gene, D gene, CDR3 protein, CDR3 DNA. The D gene is left open where the match is weak. Part of the rows lack a size; the others show once, few, many or a class for expanded clones.

len: 13; abundance: -; j_gene: TRBJ1-2; v_gene: TRBV29-1; d_gene: -; CDR3aa: CSADPDRKYGYTF; CDR3nt: TGCAGCGCCGACCCCGACAGAAAATATGGCTACACCTTC
len: 12; abundance: once; j_gene: TRBJ1-2; v_gene: TRBV29-1; d_gene: -; CDR3aa: CSVESGGYGYTF; CDR3nt: TGCAGCGTTGAGTCCGGGGGGTATGGCTACACCTTC
len: 16; abundance: -; j_gene: TRBJ1-1; v_gene: TRBV18; d_gene: TRBD1; CDR3aa: CASSKRQGAMNTEAFF; CDR3nt: TGTGCCAGCTCCAAACGACAGGGGGCTATGAACACTGAAGCTTTCTTT
len: 18; abundance: -; j_gene: TRBJ1-5; v_gene: TRBV7-4; d_gene: -; CDR3aa: CASSLRATGSHSNQPQHF; CDR3nt: TGTGCCAGCAGCTTACGGGCCACAGGGAGCCATAGCAATCAGCCCCAGCATTTT
len: 15; abundance: -; j_gene: TRBJ1-1; v_gene: TRBV4-1; d_gene: TRBD1; CDR3aa: CASTRDRPLYTEAFF; CDR3nt: TGCGCCAGCACCAGGGACAGACCCCTGTATACTGAAGCTTTCTTT
len: 12; abundance: -; j_gene: TRBJ1-4; v_gene: TRBV19; d_gene: -; CDR3aa: CASSPSGEKLFF; CDR3nt: TGTGCCAGTAGTCCCTCGGGTGAAAAACTGTTTTTT
len: 11; abundance: -; j_gene: TRBJ1-1; v_gene: TRBV19; d_gene: -; CDR3aa: CASNRWAEAFF; CDR3nt: TGTGCCAGTAACCGTTGGGCCGAAGCTTTCTTT
len: 11; abundance: -; j_gene: TRBJ2-2; v_gene: TRBV5-1; d_gene: -; CDR3aa: CASSSAGELFF; CDR3nt: TGCGCCAGCAGCTCCGCCGGGGAGCTGTTTTTT
len: 13; abundance: -; j_gene: TRBJ1-5; v_gene: TRBV7-3; d_gene: -; CDR3aa: CASSFQHNQPQHF; CDR3nt: TGTGCCAGCAGCTTTCAACACAATCAGCCCCAGCATTTT
len: 19; abundance: -; j_gene: TRBJ2-3; v_gene: TRBV5-1; d_gene: TRBD2; CDR3aa: CASSFRLAGKSTSTDTQYF; CDR3nt: TGCGCCAGCAGCTTCCGACTAGCGGGGAAGTCGACTAGCACAGATACGCAGTATTTT
len: 14; abundance: -; j_gene: TRBJ2-3; v_gene: TRBV7-9; d_gene: -; CDR3aa: CASSLARSTDTQYF; CDR3nt: TGTGCCAGCAGCTTAGCGCGTAGCACAGATACGCAGTATTTT
len: 16; abundance: few; j_gene: TRBJ1-1; v_gene: TRBV27; d_gene: -; CDR3aa: CASSTYRPGMNTEAFF; CDR3nt: TGTGCCAGCAGTACCTACCGACCAGGGATGAACACTGAAGCTTTCTTT
len: 16; abundance: once; j_gene: TRBJ2-3; v_gene: TRBV9; d_gene: TRBD2; CDR3aa: CASSALVAGGTDTQYF; CDR3nt: TGTGCCAGCAGCGCCCTTGTGGCGGGAGGCACAGATACGCAGTATTTT
len: 12; abundance: -; j_gene: TRBJ1-2; v_gene: TRBV29-1; d_gene: -; CDR3aa: CSVEEHSRVYTF; CDR3nt: TGCAGCGTTGAGGAGCACTCCAGGGTCTACACCTTC
len: 14; abundance: -; j_gene: TRBJ1-2; v_gene: TRBV5-1; d_gene: -; CDR3aa: CASSLAPKSGGYTF; CDR3nt: TGCGCCAGCAGCTTGGCCCCGAAATCGGGTGGCTACACCTTC
len: 15; abundance: -; j_gene: TRBJ1-6; v_gene: TRBV19; d_gene: -; CDR3aa: CASSDTGLYNSPLHF; CDR3nt: TGTGCCAGTAGTGATACAGGGCTCTATAATTCACCCCTCCACTTT
len: 13; abundance: -; j_gene: TRBJ2-7; v_gene: TRBV3-1/TRBV3-2; d_gene: TRBD1; CDR3aa: CASNGQGSYEQYF; CDR3nt: TGTGCCAGCAACGGACAGGGATCCTACGAGCAGTACTTC
len: 13; abundance: once; j_gene: TRBJ1-2; v_gene: TRBV12-3/TRBV12-4; d_gene: TRBD1; CDR3aa: CASSPGQGHGYTF; CDR3nt: TGTGCCAGCAGTCCGGGACAGGGGCATGGCTACACCTTC